These 24 T cell receptor beta chains were all obtained from the same sample, sequenced in a study of blood T cell repertoires in COVID-19. Data came from immunoSEQ multiplex PCR; TCRdb stores just in-frame clones and leaves some out. The sample holds about 290,000 clones; roughly 90% are singletons and the top ten take roughly 11%. Source material: peripheral blood. Every receptor here comes from a woman aged 25-40 years with COVID-19, enrolled during active disease.

Note on this clone: Other DNA sequences in the same sample also yield this CDR3. The chain couples TRBV7-9 to TRBJ2-7; 8 bases align to TRBD1. The CDR3 is 14 amino acids. Per germline, CDR1 SEHNR and CDR2 FQNEAQ (reference sequence). V lost 5 bases and J lost 3; bases outside the gene matches: 6. The CDR3 sequence is CASSLTGGSYEQYF. The CDR3, as DNA: TGTGCCAGCAGCCTTACAGGGGGAAGCTACGAGCAGTACTTC. Full variable domain (outside the CDR3, taken from reference TRBV7-9 and TRBJ2-7): DTGVSQNPRHKITKRGQNVTFRCDPISEHNRLYWYRQTLGQGPEFLTYFQNEAQLEKSRLLSDRFSAERPKGSFSTLEIQRTEQGDSAMYLCASSLTGGSYEQYFGPGTRLTVT.

This clone was counted only a few times. The chain combines TRBV4-1 with TRBJ2-7, with 8 bases aligning to TRBD2. Germline trimming cut 6 bases from V and 5 bases from J; bases unmatched to any gene: 6. Looked up from germline, CDR1 is MGHRA and CDR2 is YSYEKL. The CDR3 is made up of 13 amino acids. Here the CDR3 DNA reads TGCGCCAGCAGTTCGCCGGGGGGGGACGAGCAGTACTTC. Its protein is CASSSPGGDEQYF.

The chain carries TRBV5-4 and TRBJ2-3; 9 bases agree with TRBD1. The length of the CDR3 is 16 residues. After removal of 4 bases from V and 1 base from J, the junction contained 7 bases not matched to a gene. Germline assignment: CDR1 SGHNT and CDR2 YYREEE (reference sequence). CDR3 region: CASSPRDRAGTDTQYF. The CDR3 DNA reads as TGTGCCAGCAGCCCGAGGGACAGGGCAGGCACAGATACGCAGTATTTT.

The chain combines TRBV12-3 or TRBV12-4 with TRBJ2-7; D is perhaps TRBD1 (5 bases). Trimming removed 1 base at V and 3 bases at J, with 7 bases between. This CDR3 has 13 amino acids. CDR3 region: CASSLGRVYEQYF. The CDR3 region has the DNA TGTGCCAGCAGTTTAGGCAGGGTCTACGAGCAGTACTTC.

The chain combines TRBV19 with TRBJ1-1; 8 nucleotides agree with TRBD1. The CDR3 totals 14 residues. CDR1 LNHDA and CDR2 SQIVND come from the germline V gene (reference sequence). The ends lost 3 bases at V and 6 bases at J; junction bases unmatched: 6. DNA for the CDR3: TGTGCCAGTAGTATTACAGGGGGGGACTCTGAAGCTTTCTTT. It yields the protein CASSITGGDSEAFF. Drawing the rest from reference TRBV19 and TRBJ1-1, the complete variable domain is DGGITQSPKYLFRKEGQNVTLSCEQNLNHDAMYWYRQDPGQGLRLIYYSQIVNDFQKGDIAEGYSVSREKKESFPLTVTSAQKNPTAFYLCASSITGGDSEAFFGQGTRLTVV.

The chain is built from TRBV5-1 and TRBJ1-1, with D hard to call. This CDR3 region has 15 residues. The V end lost 2 bases, the J end lost 4 bases, and 15 bases lay between the germline ends. The germline V gene encodes CDR1 SGHRS and CDR2 YFSETQ. The CDR3 sequence: CASSFDRVGVTEAFF. The CDR3 DNA reads as TGCGCCAGCAGCTTTGACCGGGTAGGAGTCACTGAAGCTTTCTTT.

Only a few counts were recorded for this clone. J is TRBJ1-1 and V is TRBV7-6; 8 bases map to TRBD1. Germline V gives CDR1 SGHVS, CDR2 FNYEAQ. The CDR3 loop spans 16 amino acids. V lost 6 bases and J lost 1; bases outside the gene matches: 10. CDR3 bases: TGTGCCAGCAGTCACAGTCGGGGGACAGGGAACACTGAAGCTTTCTTT. It codes for CASSHSRGTGNTEAFF.

The CDR3 DNA reads as TGCGCCAGCAGCTCTTCGAGGATAGCGGGGGGCGGTACGAGCACAGATACGCAGTATTTT. Amino acids: CASSSSRIAGGGTSTDTQYF. This chain connects TRBV5-1 to TRBJ2-3, with 10 bases matching TRBD2. CDR1 and CDR2 from the germline V gene are SGHRS and YFSETQ. The CDR3 runs to 20 residues. Trimming cost V 3 bases and J 0 bases; bases outside gene matches: 16. The whole variable domain, filled in from reference TRBV5-1 and TRBJ2-3, reads KAGVTQTPRYLIKTRGQQVTLSCSPISGHRSVSWYQQTPGQGLQFLFEYFSETQRNKGNFPGRFSGRQFSNSRSEMNVSTLELGDSALYLCASSSSRIAGGGTSTDTQYFGPGTRLTVL.

This chain connects TRBV19 to TRBJ2-2; 8 nucleotides line up with TRBD1. Germline values: CDR1 LNHDA, CDR2 SQIVND (reference sequence). The CDR3 covers 18 residues. V lost 2 bases to trimming and J lost 4 bases; unmatched junction nucleotides: 12. Here the CDR3 DNA reads TGTGCCAGTAGTATAATTAAAGGACAGGGTGGTGGCACCGGGGAGCTGTTTTTT. This translates into CASSIIKGQGGGTGELFF.

In this sample, this clone turned up a few times. This chain uses TRBV28 with TRBJ1-5, with D unclear. The length of the CDR3 is 16 residues. Germline-derived CDR1 and CDR2 are MDHEN and SYDVKM. V was cut by 6 bases and J by 4 bases, with 19 bases left in between. The CDR3 sequence is CASSPLTRGSNQPQHF. As DNA, the CDR3 is TGTGCCAGCAGCCCGTTAACCCGAGGGTCTAATCAGCCCCAGCATTTT.

CDR3 in amino acids: CASRTGLNTEAFF. The CDR3 nucleotides read TGTGCCAGTAGGACAGGTTTGAACACTGAAGCTTTCTTT. The chain combines TRBV19 with TRBJ1-1, with TRBD1 as a possible D gene (6 bases). The germline V gene has CDR1 LNHDA and CDR2 SQIVND (reference sequence). The CDR3 has 13 amino acids. Trimming left V 6 bases short and J 0 bases short, with 8 bases between.

This chain joins TRBV7-9 and TRBJ2-1, with D perhaps matching TRBD2 (6 bases). Between the trimmed V and J ends, which lost 5 bases and 2 bases, there was a span of 16 bases. Germline V gene sequence: CDR1 SEHNR, CDR2 FQNEAQ (reference sequence). This CDR3 comprises 16 residues. CDR3 sequence: CASSGHRENTYNEQFF. Written as DNA, the CDR3 is TGTGCCAGCAGCGGGCACCGGGAGAATACCTACAATGAGCAGTTCTTC.

This clone was detected only once. The J gene is TRBJ1-6, the V gene TRBV3-1 (or the pseudogene TRBV3-2); D may be TRBD1 (5 bases). The germline V gene encodes CDR1 LGHDT and CDR2 YNNKEL (reference sequence). This CDR3 region has 16 residues. Trimming took off 1 base at V and 10 bases at J, with 17 bases between the two ends. CDR3 loop: CASSQAMITQGSPLHF. The CDR3 DNA reads as TGTGCCAGCAGCCAAGCAATGATCACTCAGGGCTCACCCCTCCACTTT.

V is TRBV9 and J is TRBJ2-1; D not certain. CDR3 length: 12 amino acids. Germline V CDR1 and CDR2: SGDLS, YYNGEE. Deletions cut 2 bases from V and 7 bases from J, with 7 bases between. CDR3 protein: CASSVPRNEQFF. The DNA for the CDR3 is TGTGCCAGCAGCGTGCCGAGGAATGAGCAGTTCTTC.

The genes are TRBV5-1 and TRBJ1-1, with TRBD1 matching 7 bases. This CDR3 region has 15 residues. V was clipped by 4 bases and J by 3 bases; unmatched bases: 9. The germline V gene has CDR1 SGHRS and CDR2 YFSETQ. This chain's CDR3 is CASSLQGPGYTEAFF. The CDR3, as DNA: TGCGCCAGCAGCCTACAGGGGCCGGGGTACACTGAAGCTTTCTTT.

The chain carries TRBV6-1 and TRBJ1-2; 8 positions agree with TRBD1. Germline trimming cut 0 bases from V and 4 bases from J; bases unmatched to any gene: 1. The germline V gene has CDR1 MNHNS and CDR2 SASEGT. This CDR3 has 14 amino acids. CDR3 loop: CASSEAGTGYGYTF. CDR3 coding DNA: TGTGCCAGCAGTGAAGCGGGGACAGGCTATGGCTACACCTTC.

This chain connects TRBV4-2 to TRBJ1-5, with 7 bases lining up with TRBD1. V was clipped by 0 bases and J by 5 bases; unmatched bases: 10. The CDR3 totals 17 residues. Germline CDR1 is LGHNA and CDR2 is YNFKEQ. The CDR3 DNA reads TGTGCCAGCAGCCAAGATCCAGGGCAGGGGGGAGATCAGCCCCAGCATTTT. This gives the protein CASSQDPGQGGDQPQHF.

The chain combines TRBV5-4 with TRBJ2-5; 14 bases are a match to TRBD2. CDR3 length: 16 residues. The V gene end was trimmed by 5 bases and the J gene end by 4 bases; junction bases not matched to a gene: 7. The germline gives CDR1 SGHNT, CDR2 YYREEE (reference sequence). DNA for the CDR3: TGTGCCAGCAGTTCGACTAGCGGGGGGGCCAGAGAGACCCAGTACTTC. Translating gives CASSSTSGGARETQYF.

The gene calls are TRBV19 and TRBJ1-1, with 8 bases that match TRBD1. From germline, CDR1 is LNHDA and CDR2 SQIVND (reference sequence). V dropped 6 bases and J dropped 3; count of bases not matched to a gene: 6. The CDR3 has 14 residues. The DNA for the CDR3 is TGTGCCAGTAGGCGACAGGGGTTAGACACTGAAGCTTTCTTT. Residues: CASRRQGLDTEAFF.

This clone was seen more than once but under ten times. V usage is TRBV5-1 and J usage is TRBJ2-7, with 8 bases aligning to TRBD1. Trimming at V came to 3 bases and at J to 7 bases, leaving 9 bases not matched to a gene. Germline CDR1 and CDR2: SGHRS and YFSETQ. The CDR3 totals 14 residues. In DNA, the CDR3 is TGCGCCAGCAGCTACGAGGGCAGGGGGCGTGAGCAGTACTTC. Protein: CASSYEGRGREQYF.

The V call is TRBV19, the J call TRBJ1-2; D perhaps matches TRBD1 (5 bases). The CDR3 has 16 residues. Germline V gene data show CDR1 as LNHDA and CDR2 as SQIVND (reference sequence). Trimming removed 5 bases from V and 3 bases from J, with 19 bases in between. For the CDR3, the DNA is TGTGCCAGTAGTGTGAGGAGACAGTCTATCCACTATGGCTACACCTTC. Translating gives CASSVRRQSIHYGYTF.

The genes are TRBV5-4 and TRBJ2-7; 7 bases are a match to TRBD1. V was clipped by 3 bases and J by 7 bases; unmatched bases: 10. CDR1 is SGHNT, CDR2 YYREEE, per germline (reference sequence). The CDR3 is 14 residues long. CDR3 sequence reads: CASSYRDSVGEQYF. CDR3 sequence (DNA): TGTGCCAGCAGCTATCGGGACAGCGTCGGAGAGCAGTACTTC.

For the CDR3, the DNA is TGTGCCAGCAGCTTGGGGGGCGGGACAGACATTAACTATGGCTACACCTTC. Translated: CASSLGGGTDINYGYTF. The chain carries TRBV5-5 and TRBJ1-2, with TRBD1 matching 7 bases. Germline V gene lookup returns CDR1 SGHKS and CDR2 YYEKEE (reference sequence). CDR3 length: 17 residues. The V segment lost 0 bases and the J segment 1 base; nucleotides outside the gene matches: 9.

The chain is built from TRBV5-1 and TRBJ1-1, with TRBD1 as a possible D gene (5 bases). Germline assignment: CDR1 SGHRS and CDR2 YFSETQ. The CDR3 runs 14 residues. Trimming pared 0 bases from V and 1 base from J, leaving 7 bases between. The CDR3 region is CASSLGDRNTEAFF. The CDR3 nucleotides are TGCGCCAGCAGCTTGGGCGACAGGAACACTGAAGCTTTCTTT.